The TCR beta chain described here comes from a study of blood T cell repertoires in COVID-19. The CDR3 is 16 amino acids. Germline-derived CDR1 and CDR2 are LNHNV and YYDKDF (reference sequence). Deletions cut 2 bases from V and 0 bases from J, with 13 bases between. The assay was immunoSEQ multiplex PCR, and TCRdb's table has in-frame clones only and misses some. Of about 160,000 clones listed, roughly nine tenths are singletons. The receptor's source is a woman in her seventies with acute or convalescent COVID-19. The sample consisted of peripheral blood. V usage is TRBV15 and J usage is TRBJ1-1, with TRBD1 as a possible D gene (5 bases). In nucleotides, the CDR3 is TGTGCCACCAGCAGAAGCCCGACAGAAATGAACACTGAAGCTTTCTTT. Residues: CATSRSPTEMNTEAFF.